The 19 T cell receptor beta chains below all came from one sample that was sequenced in a study of shared clonotypes between healthy human individuals. TCRdb's copy holds only in-frame clones and misses some; the assay was immunoSEQ multiplex PCR. This table has around 1.6 million clones, around 98% appearing once. The material sequenced was naive CD4+ T cells sorted from blood. The subset denotes: CD45RA+ positively selected. These receptors originate from a man aged 30 to 45 in good health.

The chain combines TRBV11-2 with TRBJ2-3; 8 nucleotides align to TRBD1. The V segment lost 1 base and the J segment 4 bases; nucleotides outside the gene matches: 7. From germline, CDR1 is SGHAT and CDR2 FQNNGV. The CDR3 is 16 residues long. CDR3 loop: CASSLGRQGWADTQYF. The CDR3 coding sequence is TGTGCCAGCAGCTTAGGTAGACAGGGGTGGGCAGATACGCAGTATTTT.

The J gene is TRBJ1-1, the V gene TRBV6-5; TRBD1 might be the D (5 bases). From germline, CDR1 is MNHEY and CDR2 SVGAGI. This CDR3 contains 14 residues. Trimming took 4 bases from V and 4 from J, leaving 13 bases between them. The CDR3: CASSWERRATEAFF. Here the CDR3 DNA reads TGTGCCAGCAGTTGGGAGCGCAGGGCCACTGAAGCTTTCTTT.

CDR3 sequence: CATSTRTGSNTEAFF. The DNA of the CDR3 is TGTGCCACCAGCACCAGGACAGGATCGAACACTGAAGCTTTCTTT. The chain has TRBV15 and TRBJ1-1; TRBD1 agrees at 7 bases. V was clipped by 4 bases and J by 1 base; unmatched bases: 6. Germline lookup yields CDR1 LNHNV and CDR2 YYDKDF (reference sequence). The CDR3 is 15 amino acids.

This chain uses TRBV27 with TRBJ2-1; no clear D gene. The germline CDR1 and CDR2 sequences are MNHEY and SMNVEV (reference sequence). The CDR3 loop spans 14 amino acids. Trimming left V 2 bases short and J 2 bases short, with 7 bases between. The CDR3 protein is CASSLGIAYNEQFF. The CDR3 DNA is TGTGCCAGCAGTTTAGGGATAGCCTACAATGAGCAGTTCTTC.

A note on this clone: This same CDR3 is encoded by further DNA sequences in the sample. The CDR3 coding sequence is TGTGCCAGCAGCCGTACAGGGGGCCGCTACGAGCAGTACTTC. It encodes CASSRTGGRYEQYF. The chain couples TRBV5-4 to TRBJ2-7; 9 bases agree with TRBD1. The germline gives CDR1 SGHNT, CDR2 YYREEE (reference sequence). The V segment lost 4 bases and the J segment 3 bases; nucleotides outside the gene matches: 5. The CDR3 is 14 residues long. The entire variable domain, with the rest obtained from reference TRBV5-4 and TRBJ2-7, is as follows: ETGVTQSPTHLIKTRGQQVTLRCSSQSGHNTVSWYQQALGQGPQFIFQYYREEENGRGNFPPRFSGLQFPNYSSELNVNALELDDSALYLCASSRTGGRYEQYFGPGTRLTVT.

The chain is built from TRBV5-1 and TRBJ2-5; D could derive from TRBD1 or TRBD2 (5 bases each). V dropped 3 bases and J dropped 1 base, with 10 bases sitting between them. CDR1 and CDR2 from the germline V gene are SGHRS and YFSETQ. This CDR3 region has 14 residues. This CDR3 is CASSWGRIQETQYF. The CDR3 region has the DNA TGCGCCAGCAGCTGGGGACGGATCCAAGAGACCCAGTACTTC.

The J gene is TRBJ2-1, the V gene TRBV5-4; tentatively, D is TRBD1 or TRBD2 (5 bases each). The germline V and J ends were trimmed by 0 bases and 6 bases, with 10 bases remaining between them. Germline values: CDR1 SGHNT, CDR2 YYREEE (reference sequence). The CDR3 is made up of 14 amino acids. The CDR3 loop reads CASSLGGAGNEQFF. The CDR3 DNA reads as TGTGCCAGCAGCTTGGGAGGGGCGGGCAATGAGCAGTTCTTC. Combining the CDR3 with reference TRBV5-4 and TRBJ2-1 gives the whole variable domain ETGVTQSPTHLIKTRGQQVTLRCSSQSGHNTVSWYQQALGQGPQFIFQYYREEENGRGNFPPRFSGLQFPNYSSELNVNALELDDSALYLCASSLGGAGNEQFFGPGTRLTVL.

V gene TRBV27 combines with J gene TRBJ1-1; a possible D gene is TRBD1 (6 bases). This CDR3 contains 13 residues. V lost 3 bases and J lost 8, with 13 bases in between. Germline V gene data show CDR1 as MNHEY and CDR2 as SMNVEV (reference sequence). This chain's CDR3 is CASSFRGAPEAFF. DNA of the CDR3: TGTGCCAGCAGTTTTCGGGGGGCACCCGAAGCTTTCTTT.

On this clone itself: The sample carries other DNA sequences with the same CDR3. The genes are TRBV18 and TRBJ1-4; 9 bases match TRBD1. J was trimmed by 8 bases and V by 0 bases; bases with no gene match: 4. The CDR3 loop spans 15 amino acids. Germline V CDR1 and CDR2: KGHSH, LQKENI. This chain's CDR3 is CASSPPGQGVEKLFF. DNA of the CDR3: TGTGCCAGCTCACCACCGGGACAGGGAGTCGAAAAACTGTTTTTT.

CDR3 sequence: CASCSLAVTPGELFF. Written as DNA, the CDR3 is TGTGCCAGCTGCTCGCTAGCGGTAACTCCCGGGGAGCTGTTTTTT. V is TRBV6-5 and J is TRBJ2-2, with 7 bases matching TRBD2. V dropped 8 bases and J dropped 6; count of bases not matched to a gene: 12. The CDR3 runs to 15 residues. The germline gives CDR1 MNHEY, CDR2 SVGAGI.

This clone appeared once. This chain joins TRBV28 and TRBJ2-7; D gene ambiguous. There are 14 residues in the CDR3. CDR1 is MDHEN, CDR2 SYDVKM, per germline. Trimming removed 3 bases from V and 1 base from J, with 10 bases in between. CDR3 sequence reads: CASSFYTESYEQYF. CDR3 coding DNA: TGTGCCAGCAGTTTCTATACCGAGTCCTACGAGCAGTACTTC. Variable domain in full (rest from reference TRBV28 and TRBJ2-7): DVKVTQSSRYLVKRTGEKVFLECVQDMDHENMFWYRQDPGLGLRLIYFSYDVKMKEKGDIPEGYSVSREKKERFSLILESASTNQTSMYLCASSFYTESYEQYFGPGTRLTVT.

This chain connects TRBV5-1 to TRBJ2-7, with TRBD2 as a possible D gene (5 bases). V lost 1 base, J lost 5 bases, and 16 bases lay in between. Germline assignment: CDR1 SGHRS and CDR2 YFSETQ. The CDR3 is made up of 15 amino acids. The CDR3 DNA follows: TGCGCCAGCAGCTTGCTGACCCACCTCGGGGACGAGCAGTACTTC. It codes for CASSLLTHLGDEQYF.

The CDR3 sequence: CASSPRSTTDTQYF. In nucleotides, the CDR3 is TGTGCCAGCTCACCACGATCGACGACAGATACGCAGTATTTT. The chain carries TRBV18 and TRBJ2-3; no firm D call. The CDR3 length is 14 residues. CDR1 is KGHSH and CDR2 is LQKENI in the germline V gene. V was clipped by 1 base and J by 3 bases, with 8 bases between them.

The chain has TRBV19 and TRBJ1-2; D not resolved. Between the trimmed V and J ends, which lost 5 bases and 3 bases, there was a span of 10 bases. In germline, CDR1 is LNHDA, CDR2 SQIVND (reference sequence). This CDR3 comprises 13 residues. The CDR3 spells CASSPDGHYGYTF. The CDR3 DNA reads as TGTGCCAGTAGTCCCGATGGGCACTATGGCTACACCTTC.

This chain uses TRBV10-3 with TRBJ2-1; maybe TRBD2 (5 bases). This CDR3 is 17 amino acids long. V dropped 6 bases and J dropped 4 bases, with 22 bases sitting between them. The germline CDR1 and CDR2 sequences are ENHRY and SYGVKD. The CDR3 is CAIRATYSAEKYNEQFF. CDR3 nucleotide sequence: TGTGCCATCAGGGCCACCTACTCAGCGGAGAAGTACAATGAGCAGTTCTTC.

The J gene is TRBJ2-2, the V gene TRBV11-2, with D possibly TRBD1 on 7 matching bases. Deletions cut 5 bases from V and 0 bases from J, with 16 bases between. This CDR3 comprises 17 residues. Germline CDR1 reads SGHAT; CDR2 reads FQNNGV. The CDR3 DNA reads as TGTGCCAGCAGCACCCCCAGGGGGGCCACGAACACCGGGGAGCTGTTTTTT. Residues: CASSTPRGATNTGELFF.

The chain employs TRBV6-5 and TRBJ1-1; a weak D match, TRBD1 (6 bases). CDR1 is MNHEY and CDR2 is SVGAGI in the germline V gene. This CDR3 region has 14 residues. V was trimmed by 5 bases and J by 3 bases, leaving 13 bases between them. The CDR3 nucleotides are TGTGCCAGCAGTCTCCGACAGGTAGACACTGAAGCTTTCTTT. Its protein product is CASSLRQVDTEAFF.

This chain links TRBV6-6 with TRBJ1-1; unclear D gene. Per germline, CDR1 MNHNY and CDR2 SVGAGI (reference sequence). V dropped 7 bases and J dropped 1 base, with 7 bases sitting between them. The CDR3 contains 12 residues. DNA of the CDR3: TGTGCCAGCACTTTGCGGAACACTGAAGCTTTCTTT. It is translated as CASTLRNTEAFF.

The rearrangement links TRBV9 to TRBJ2-7; TRBD2 aligns across 11 bases. The CDR3 contains 15 residues. Germline V CDR1 and CDR2: SGDLS, YYNGEE. V trimming: 3 bases; J trimming: 3 bases; junction bases outside the gene matches: 5. CDR3 nucleotides: TGTGCCAGCAGCGCCACTAGCGGGAGCCTCTACGAGCAGTACTTC. Amino acid sequence: CASSATSGSLYEQYF.